These T cell receptor beta chains were read from a single sample in a study of T cell changes during pregnancy in multiple sclerosis. TCRdb keeps only in-frame clones here, not all; method: immunoSEQ multiplex PCR. Among tens of thousands of clones listed, roughly 87% were seen once. The sample here was peripheral blood, taken in the first trimester of pregnancy. The receptors here all came from a female donor with multiple sclerosis, enrolled in a pregnancy study. Both conserved end residues are part of each CDR3. The D gene is left open where the match is weak. Clone size is not always given. Where it is, it says once, few, many or a class for expanded clones.

clone_size,j_call,v_call,d_call,cdr3_nt,cdr3_aa
.,TRBJ2-7,TRBV9,.,TGTGCCAGCAGCGCCAGGACTACCACCGAGCAGTACTTC,CASSARTTTEQYF
.,TRBJ1-2,TRBV18,TRBD1,TGTGCCAGCTCACCGCCGGGACAGGGGGTCTATGGCTACACCTTC,CASSPPGQGVYGYTF
.,TRBJ1-1,TRBV28,.,TGTGCCAGCAGTTTGGAAGGGGCGAGGACTGAAGCTTTCTTT,CASSLEGARTEAFF
once,TRBJ2-5,TRBV19,TRBD2,TGTGCCAGTAGTATAACTAGCGGGAGGACGGCCCAGTACTTC,CASSITSGRTAQYF
.,TRBJ2-2,TRBV28,.,TGTGCCAGCAGCCTAGACAGGGAGGCGAACACCGGGGAGCTGTTTTTT,CASSLDREANTGELFF
.,TRBJ2-7,TRBV10-3,TRBD1,TGTGCCATCAGTGAGTCTACAGGGGGGACCTACGAGCAGTACTTC,CAISESTGGTYEQYF
.,TRBJ2-7,TRBV7-2,TRBD2,TGTGCCAGCAGCCTGACTAGCGGGAGGAGGAGCGAGCAGTACTTC,CASSLTSGRRSEQYF
.,TRBJ1-2,TRBV14,.,TGTGCCAGCAGCCAAGAGGGGGGGGGTTCTACCTTCGGCTACACCTTC,CASSQEGGGSTFGYTF
.,TRBJ2-7,TRBV2,TRBD2,TGTGCCAGCGGAACGGGACTAGCGGGAGAGTACGAGCAGTACTTC,CASGTGLAGEYEQYF
.,TRBJ2-7,TRBV27,TRBD1,TGTGCCAGCAGCTTAGACAGGGTTGGTAACGAGCAGTACTTC,CASSLDRVGNEQYF
.,TRBJ2-7,TRBV4-2,TRBD2,TGTGCCAGCAGCCTGTTGGGACTAGCGGGATACGAGCAGTACTTC,CASSLLGLAGYEQYF
.,TRBJ1-4,TRBV7-9,.,TGTGCCAGCAGCATCTCGACAGGTCCAGCAACTAATGAAAAACTGTTTTTT,CASSISTGPATNEKLFF
.,TRBJ2-5,TRBV5-1,.,TGCGCCAGCAGCTTGAGCCCGGGGGAAGAGACCCAGTACTTC,CASSLSPGEETQYF
.,TRBJ2-2,TRBV19,TRBD1,TGTGCCAGTAACAACGGACAGGGTGCCGGGGAGCTGTTTTTT,CASNNGQGAGELFF
few,TRBJ2-7,TRBV4-2,.,TGTGCCAGCAGCCAAGATCTAGACAGCTCCTACGAGCAGTACTTC,CASSQDLDSSYEQYF
.,TRBJ2-2,TRBV4-1,.,TGCGCCAGCAGGTTGTGGGAGGCAAACACCGAGGAGCTGTTTTTT,CASRLWEANTEELFF
.,TRBJ1-5,TRBV6-1,TRBD1,TGTGCCAGCACCCGGACAGGATCGGGAAATCAGCCCCAGCATTTT,CASTRTGSGNQPQHF
.,TRBJ2-3,TRBV6-4,TRBD2,TGTGCCAGCAGTGGACTAGCGGGAGGCACAGATACGCAGTATTTT,CASSGLAGGTDTQYF
.,TRBJ2-5,TRBV7-2,.,TGTGCCAGCAGCCAAGGGACACCGGGGCCGACCCAGTACTTC,CASSQGTPGPTQYF
.,TRBJ1-5,TRBV11-2,.,TGTGCCAGCAGCTTATCAGGGTCTAGGACCCAGCATTTT,CASSLSGSRTQHF
once,TRBJ2-2,TRBV27,TRBD2,TGTGCCAGCAGGACCGGGACTAGCGGGATTACCGGGGAGCTGTTTTTT,CASRTGTSGITGELFF
.,TRBJ2-7,TRBV5-1,.,TGCGCCAGCAGGCCCTCAGGGTTGTCCTACGAGCAGTACTTC,CASRPSGLSYEQYF
.,TRBJ2-7,TRBV28,TRBD2,TGTGCCAGCAGTTTATCTAGCGGGGTCTACGAGCAGTACTTC,CASSLSSGVYEQYF
.,TRBJ1-3,TRBV30,TRBD1,TGTGCCTGGAGAGGACAGGGTGCGGGAAACACCATATATTTT,CAWRGQGAGNTIYF
.,TRBJ1-4,TRBV18,.,TGTGCCAGCTCACTACAGACAGGCACAACTAATGAAAAACTGTTTTTT,CASSLQTGTTNEKLFF
once,TRBJ2-7,TRBV4-2,.,TGTGCCAGCAGCCAAGATCGGGACACGAGCTCCTACGAGCAGTACTTC,CASSQDRDTSSYEQYF
.,TRBJ1-5,TRBV18,.,TGTGCCAGCTCACCAACAGGGTTGGGCAATCAGCCCCAGCATTTT,CASSPTGLGNQPQHF
.,TRBJ2-1,TRBV5-1,TRBD2,TGCGCCAGCAGCTTGGGACTAGCGGACCTCAATGAGCAGTTCTTC,CASSLGLADLNEQFF
.,TRBJ1-4,TRBV6-1,.,TGTGCCAGCAGTGAAGCAGGGGCGTGGAGCCCTTCGGCAACTAATGAAAAACTGTTTTTT,CASSEAGAWSPSATNEKLFF
.,TRBJ2-7,TRBV7-9,.,TGTGCCAGCAGCTTGGTTGGGCCGCAGGAGCAGTACTTC,CASSLVGPQEQYF
.,TRBJ2-5,TRBV13,.,TGTGCCAGCAGCTTAGACAGGGACTACGAGACCCAGTACTTC,CASSLDRDYETQYF
.,TRBJ2-7,TRBV7-8,.,TGTGCCAGCAGCTTACATCGGGGGTCCTACGAGCAGTACTTC,CASSLHRGSYEQYF
.,TRBJ2-6,TRBV4-3,.,TGCGCCAGCAGCCCGGGACTCGGGTCCGGGGCCAACGTCCTGACTTTC,CASSPGLGSGANVLTF
.,TRBJ2-7,TRBV10-1,TRBD2,TGCGCCAGCAGCTCCGGGACTAGCGGGACTTACGAGCAGTACTTC,CASSSGTSGTYEQYF
.,TRBJ1-1,TRBV19,.,TGTGCCAGTAGTGTACAGGTAGTTGACACTGAAGCTTTCTTT,CASSVQVVDTEAFF
few,TRBJ1-1,TRBV6-5,TRBD1,TGTGCCAGCAGTTACACGGCAGGGGGCACTGAAGCTTTCTTT,CASSYTAGGTEAFF
.,TRBJ1-5,TRBV19,TRBD1,TGTGCCAGTACCCTAGACAGGGCTCAGCCCCAGCATTTT,CASTLDRAQPQHF
.,TRBJ2-1,TRBV2,.,TGTGCCAGCAGTGGCAACGCCCACGCAGACTCCTACAATGAGCAGTTCTTC,CASSGNAHADSYNEQFF
.,TRBJ2-1,TRBV6-4,TRBD1,TGTGCCAGCAGTGAAGTGGACAGGGTTGTCTACAATGAGCAGTTCTTC,CASSEVDRVVYNEQFF
once,TRBJ2-7,TRBV18,TRBD1,TGTGCCAGCTCCCCCGGGACAGGGGGCGACGAGCAGTACTTC,CASSPGTGGDEQYF
.,TRBJ2-6,TRBV27,.,TGTGCCAGCAGTTTAATCGGTTTTGGGGCCAACGTCCTGACTTTC,CASSLIGFGANVLTF
few,TRBJ2-7,TRBV9,TRBD2,TGTGCCAGCAGCCCCCGACTAGCGTCCTCCTACGAGCAGTACTTC,CASSPRLASSYEQYF
.,TRBJ2-1,TRBV19,.,TGTGCCAGTAGTATTGGGAGACTTAGTGAGCAGTTCTTC,CASSIGRLSEQFF